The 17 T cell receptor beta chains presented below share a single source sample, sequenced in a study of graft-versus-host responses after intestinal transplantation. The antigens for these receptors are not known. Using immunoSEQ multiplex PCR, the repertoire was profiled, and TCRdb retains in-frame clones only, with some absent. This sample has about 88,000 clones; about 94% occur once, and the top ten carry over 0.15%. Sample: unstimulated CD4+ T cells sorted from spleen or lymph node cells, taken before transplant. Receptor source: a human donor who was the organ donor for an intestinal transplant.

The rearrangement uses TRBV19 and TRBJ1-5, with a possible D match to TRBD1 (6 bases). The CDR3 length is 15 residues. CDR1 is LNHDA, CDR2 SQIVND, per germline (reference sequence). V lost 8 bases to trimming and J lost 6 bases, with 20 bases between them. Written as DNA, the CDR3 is TGTGCCAGTCGCCAGATCTCAGGGGCGACTCAGCCCCAGCATTTT. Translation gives CASRQISGATQPQHF.

CDR3 in DNA: TGTGCCAGCAGCCAGCACAAGGGGAACACTGAAGCTTTCTTT. Amino acids: CASSQHKGNTEAFF. V is TRBV14 and J is TRBJ1-1; D is undetermined. Per germline, CDR1 SGHDN and CDR2 FVKESK. This CDR3 region has 14 residues. Trimming left V 3 bases short and J 1 base short, with 9 bases between.

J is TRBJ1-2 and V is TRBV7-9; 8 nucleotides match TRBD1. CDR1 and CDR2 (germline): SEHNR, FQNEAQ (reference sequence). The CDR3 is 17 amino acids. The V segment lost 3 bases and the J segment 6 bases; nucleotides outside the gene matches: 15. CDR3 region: CASSFLLAGTGKDGYTF. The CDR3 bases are TGTGCCAGCAGCTTTTTACTGGCCGGGACAGGAAAAGATGGCTACACCTTC.

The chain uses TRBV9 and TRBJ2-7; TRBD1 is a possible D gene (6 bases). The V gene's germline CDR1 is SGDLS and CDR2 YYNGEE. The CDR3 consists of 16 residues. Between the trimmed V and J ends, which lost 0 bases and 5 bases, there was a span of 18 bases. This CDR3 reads CASSVGPRTESNEQYF. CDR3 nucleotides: TGTGCCAGCAGCGTAGGTCCCAGGACAGAAAGCAACGAGCAGTACTTC.

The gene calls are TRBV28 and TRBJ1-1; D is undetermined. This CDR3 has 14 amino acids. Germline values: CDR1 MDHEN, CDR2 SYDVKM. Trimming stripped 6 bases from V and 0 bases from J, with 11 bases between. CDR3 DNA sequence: TGTGCCAGCAGCCGTTTAAGCATGAACACTGAAGCTTTCTTT. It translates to CASSRLSMNTEAFF. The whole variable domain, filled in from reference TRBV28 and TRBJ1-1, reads DVKVTQSSRYLVKRTGEKVFLECVQDMDHENMFWYRQDPGLGLRLIYFSYDVKMKEKGDIPEGYSVSREKKERFSLILESASTNQTSMYLCASSRLSMNTEAFFGQGTRLTVV.

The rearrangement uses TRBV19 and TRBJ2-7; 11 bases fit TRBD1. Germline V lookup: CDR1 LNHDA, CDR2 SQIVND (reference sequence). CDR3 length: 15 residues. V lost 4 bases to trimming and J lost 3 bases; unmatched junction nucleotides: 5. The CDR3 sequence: CASSTAGTGGYEQYF. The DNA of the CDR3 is TGTGCCAGTAGTACGGCCGGGACAGGGGGCTACGAGCAGTACTTC.

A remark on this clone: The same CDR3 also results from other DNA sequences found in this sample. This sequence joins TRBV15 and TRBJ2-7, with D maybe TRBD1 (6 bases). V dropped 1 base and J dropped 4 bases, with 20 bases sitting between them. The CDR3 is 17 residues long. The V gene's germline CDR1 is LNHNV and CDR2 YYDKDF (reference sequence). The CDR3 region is CATSRGPSGGRIYEQYF. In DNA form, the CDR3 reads TGTGCCACCAGCAGAGGCCCTAGTGGGGGCAGAATTTACGAGCAGTACTTC.

Here the CDR3 DNA reads TGTGCCAGCAGCCCCTGGGCGGGAAACAATGAAAAACTGTTTTTT. This sequence encodes CASSPWAGNNEKLFF. This chain links TRBV5-5 with TRBJ1-4; no clear D gene. The CDR3 totals 15 residues. With 4 bases removed from V and 5 bases from J, the gap between germline ends came to 15 bases. Germline V CDR1 and CDR2: SGHKS, YYEKEE (reference sequence).

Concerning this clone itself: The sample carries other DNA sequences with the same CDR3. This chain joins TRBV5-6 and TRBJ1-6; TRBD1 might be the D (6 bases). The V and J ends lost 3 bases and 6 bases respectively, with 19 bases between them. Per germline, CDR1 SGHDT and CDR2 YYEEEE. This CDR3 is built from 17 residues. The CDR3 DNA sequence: TGTGCCAGCAGCTCGTTATCCAAGACAGGAGCTAATTCACCCCTCCACTTT. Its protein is CASSSLSKTGANSPLHF.

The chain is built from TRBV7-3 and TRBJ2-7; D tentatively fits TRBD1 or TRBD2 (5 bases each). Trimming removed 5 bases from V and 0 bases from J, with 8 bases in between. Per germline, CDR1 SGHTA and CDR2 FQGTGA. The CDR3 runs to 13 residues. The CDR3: CASSRGVSYEQYF. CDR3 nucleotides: TGTGCCAGCAGCCGAGGGGTCTCCTACGAGCAGTACTTC.

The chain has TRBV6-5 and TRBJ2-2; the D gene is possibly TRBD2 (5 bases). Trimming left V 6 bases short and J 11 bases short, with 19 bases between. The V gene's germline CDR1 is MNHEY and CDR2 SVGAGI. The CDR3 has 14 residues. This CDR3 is CASRSRGSPAELFF. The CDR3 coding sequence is TGTGCCAGCAGATCCCGGGGTAGCCCAGCTGAGCTGTTTTTT.

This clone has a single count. The CDR3 loop is CASSPTGIRGYTF. The CDR3 nucleotides read TGTGCCAGCAGCCCGACAGGTATTCGTGGCTACACCTTC. The rearrangement links TRBV6-4 to TRBJ1-2; weak D call: TRBD1 (6 bases). Germline-derived CDR1 and CDR2 are MRHNA and SNTAGT. There are 13 residues in the CDR3. Trimming stripped 6 bases from V and 7 bases from J, with 15 bases between.

This chain's CDR3 is CASRGLAGTNGELFF. The CDR3 nucleotides read TGCGCCAGCCGGGGACTAGCGGGGACTAACGGGGAGCTGTTTTTT. V is TRBV5-1 and J is TRBJ2-2; 13 bases match TRBD2. Germline V gives CDR1 SGHRS, CDR2 YFSETQ. This CDR3 region has 15 residues. Trimming removed 7 bases from V and 7 bases from J; junction bases left unmatched: 7. The whole variable domain, remainder taken from reference TRBV5-1 and TRBJ2-2, is KAGVTQTPRYLIKTRGQQVTLSCSPISGHRSVSWYQQTPGQGLQFLFEYFSETQRNKGNFPGRFSGRQFSNSRSEMNVSTLELGDSALYLCASRGLAGTNGELFFGEGSRLTVL.

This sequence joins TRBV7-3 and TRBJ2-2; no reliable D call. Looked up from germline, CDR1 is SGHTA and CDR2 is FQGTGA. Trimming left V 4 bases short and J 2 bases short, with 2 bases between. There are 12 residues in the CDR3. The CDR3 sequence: CASSSNTGELFF. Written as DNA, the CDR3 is TGTGCCAGCAGCTCAAACACCGGGGAGCTGTTTTTT.

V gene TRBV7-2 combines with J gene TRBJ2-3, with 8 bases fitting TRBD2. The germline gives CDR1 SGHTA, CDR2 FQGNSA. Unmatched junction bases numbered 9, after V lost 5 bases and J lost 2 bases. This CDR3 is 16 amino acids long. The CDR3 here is CASSRRYGGDTDTQYF. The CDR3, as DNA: TGTGCCAGCAGCCGTCGGTACGGGGGGGACACAGATACGCAGTATTTT.

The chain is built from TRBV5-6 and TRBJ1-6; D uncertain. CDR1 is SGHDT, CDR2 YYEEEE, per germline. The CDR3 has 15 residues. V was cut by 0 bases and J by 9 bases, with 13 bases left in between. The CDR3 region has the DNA TGTGCCAGCAGCTTGGACGAGAGAGAGACTTCACCCCTCCACTTT. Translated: CASSLDERETSPLHF.

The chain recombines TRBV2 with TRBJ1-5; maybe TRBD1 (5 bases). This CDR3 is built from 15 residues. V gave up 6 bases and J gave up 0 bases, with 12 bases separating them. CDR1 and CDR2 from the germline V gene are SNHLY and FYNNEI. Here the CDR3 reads CASSPEGYSNQPQHF. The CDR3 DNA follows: TGTGCCAGCAGCCCGGAGGGGTATAGCAATCAGCCCCAGCATTTT.